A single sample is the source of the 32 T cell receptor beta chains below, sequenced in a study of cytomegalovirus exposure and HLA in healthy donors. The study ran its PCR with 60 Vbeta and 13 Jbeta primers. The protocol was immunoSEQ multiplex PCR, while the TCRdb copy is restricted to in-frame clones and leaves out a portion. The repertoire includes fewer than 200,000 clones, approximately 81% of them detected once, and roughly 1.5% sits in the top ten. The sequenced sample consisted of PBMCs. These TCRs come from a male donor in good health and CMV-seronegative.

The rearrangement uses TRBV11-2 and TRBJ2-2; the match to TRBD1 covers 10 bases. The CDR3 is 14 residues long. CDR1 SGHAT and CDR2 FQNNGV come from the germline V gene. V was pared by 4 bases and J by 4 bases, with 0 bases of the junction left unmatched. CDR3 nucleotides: TGTGCCAGCAGCTGGGACAGGGGCACCGGGGAGCTGTTTTTT. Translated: CASSWDRGTGELFF.

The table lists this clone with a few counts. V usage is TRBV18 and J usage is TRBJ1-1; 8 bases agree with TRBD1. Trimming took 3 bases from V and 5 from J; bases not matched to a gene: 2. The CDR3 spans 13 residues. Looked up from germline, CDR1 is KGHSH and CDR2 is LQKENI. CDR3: CASSPRDRTEAFF. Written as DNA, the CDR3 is TGTGCCAGCTCACCTCGGGACAGGACTGAAGCTTTCTTT. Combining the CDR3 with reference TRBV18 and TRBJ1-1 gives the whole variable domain NAGVMQNPRHLVRRRGQEARLRCSPMKGHSHVYWYRQLPEEGLKFMVYLQKENIIDESGMPKERFSAEFPKEGPSILRIQQVVRGDSAAYFCASSPRDRTEAFFGQGTRLTVV.

DNA of the CDR3: TGTGCCAGCAGTAAAGACGGACAGACCTTTCGCGAGCAGTACTTC. Its translation is CASSKDGQTFREQYF. The V call is TRBV9, the J call TRBJ2-7, with D possibly TRBD1 on 6 matching bases. Germline V lookup: CDR1 SGDLS, CDR2 YYNGEE. Trimming left V 5 bases short and J 6 bases short, with 21 bases between. This CDR3 contains 15 residues.

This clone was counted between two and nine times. CDR3 coding DNA: TGTGCCAGCAGCCAAGATCATCACAGGGTGAACACTGAAGCTTTCTTT. Its protein product is CASSQDHHRVNTEAFF. The rearrangement joins TRBV4-2 to TRBJ1-1; TRBD1 is a possible D gene (6 bases). Germline V lookup: CDR1 LGHNA, CDR2 YNFKEQ. Deletions cut 0 bases from V and 0 bases from J, with 11 bases between. The CDR3 is 16 residues long.

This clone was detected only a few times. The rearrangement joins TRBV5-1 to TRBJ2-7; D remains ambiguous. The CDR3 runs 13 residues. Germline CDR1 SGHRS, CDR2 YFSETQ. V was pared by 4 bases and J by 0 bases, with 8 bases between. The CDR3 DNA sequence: TGCGCCAGCAGCGCGAGCCCCTCCTACGAGCAGTACTTC. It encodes CASSASPSYEQYF. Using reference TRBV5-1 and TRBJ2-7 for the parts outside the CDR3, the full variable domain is KAGVTQTPRYLIKTRGQQVTLSCSPISGHRSVSWYQQTPGQGLQFLFEYFSETQRNKGNFPGRFSGRQFSNSRSEMNVSTLELGDSALYLCASSASPSYEQYFGPGTRLTVT.

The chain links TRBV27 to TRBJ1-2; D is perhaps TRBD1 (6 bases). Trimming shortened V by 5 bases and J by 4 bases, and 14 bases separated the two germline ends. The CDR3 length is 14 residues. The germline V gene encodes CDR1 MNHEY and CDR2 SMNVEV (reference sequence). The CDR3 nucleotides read TGTGCCAGCAGTCCGACGGACAGCCTCTATGGCTACACCTTC. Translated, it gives CASSPTDSLYGYTF.

CDR3 protein: CASSPRGRWVPLHF. The DNA for the CDR3 is TGTGCCAGCAGCCCCAGGGGGCGCTGGGTCCCCCTCCACTTT. The V gene is TRBV14, the J gene TRBJ1-6; 8 bases map to TRBD1. CDR1 and CDR2 (germline): SGHDN, FVKESK. The CDR3 is 14 residues long. Trimming cost V 4 bases and J 13 bases; bases outside gene matches: 9.

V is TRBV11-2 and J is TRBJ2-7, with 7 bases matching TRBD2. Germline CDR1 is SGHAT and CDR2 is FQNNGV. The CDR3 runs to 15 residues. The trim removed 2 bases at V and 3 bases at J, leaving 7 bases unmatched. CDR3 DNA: TGTGCCAGCAGCTTAAGGGAGGGCCCCCACTACGAGCAGTACTTC. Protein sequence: CASSLREGPHYEQYF. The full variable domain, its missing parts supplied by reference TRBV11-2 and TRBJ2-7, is EAGVAQSPRYKIIEKRQSVAFWCNPISGHATLYWYQQILGQGPKLLIQFQNNGVVDDSQLPKDRFSAERLKGVDSTLKIQPAKLEDSAVYLCASSLREGPHYEQYFGPGTRLTVT.

CDR3 sequence (DNA): TGTGCCTGGACAAAGCGGGACAGGTCTAACTATGGCTACACCTTC. It yields the protein CAWTKRDRSNYGYTF. The genes are TRBV30 and TRBJ1-2, with 8 nucleotides matching TRBD1. V lost 4 bases, J lost 0 bases, and 7 bases stayed unmatched. The germline V gene has CDR1 GTSNPN and CDR2 SVGIG (reference sequence). The length of the CDR3 is 15 residues.

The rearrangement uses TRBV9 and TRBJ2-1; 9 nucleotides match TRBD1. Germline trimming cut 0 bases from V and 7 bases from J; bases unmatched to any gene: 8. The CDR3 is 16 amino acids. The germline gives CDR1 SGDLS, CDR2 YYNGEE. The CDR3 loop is CASSVALGQGTNEQFF. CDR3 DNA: TGTGCCAGCAGCGTAGCCTTGGGACAGGGAACAAATGAGCAGTTCTTC.

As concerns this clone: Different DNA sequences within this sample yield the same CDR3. CDR3 nucleotides: TGTGCCAGCAGCCAAGTGACAGGGGGCTCTCAGCCCCAGCATTTT. Translation: CASSQVTGGSQPQHF. The chain employs TRBV4-2 and TRBJ1-5, with 10 bases fitting TRBD1. Germline V gene lookup returns CDR1 LGHNA and CDR2 YNFKEQ. Unmatched junction bases numbered 3, after V lost 1 base and J lost 6 bases. The CDR3 is made up of 15 amino acids.

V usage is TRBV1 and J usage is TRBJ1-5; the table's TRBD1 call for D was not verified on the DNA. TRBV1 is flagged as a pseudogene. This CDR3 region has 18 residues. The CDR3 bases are TGCACCAGCAGCCAAGAAGTGGGGCAGGGTGAAGATCATCAGCCCCAGCATTTT. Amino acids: CTSSQEVGQGEDHQPQHF.

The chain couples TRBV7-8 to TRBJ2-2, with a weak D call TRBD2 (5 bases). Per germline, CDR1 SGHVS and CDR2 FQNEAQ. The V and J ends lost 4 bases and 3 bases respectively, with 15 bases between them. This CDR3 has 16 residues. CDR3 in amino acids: CASSSGGVPDTGELFF. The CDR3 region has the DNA TGTGCCAGCAGCTCAGGAGGAGTTCCCGACACCGGGGAGCTGTTTTTT.

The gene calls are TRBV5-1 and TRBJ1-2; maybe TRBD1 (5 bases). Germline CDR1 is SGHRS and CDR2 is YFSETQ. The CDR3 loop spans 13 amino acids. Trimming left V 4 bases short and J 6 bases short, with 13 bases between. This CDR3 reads CASSRTGSDGYTF. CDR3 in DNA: TGCGCCAGCAGCCGAACAGGATCCGATGGCTACACCTTC. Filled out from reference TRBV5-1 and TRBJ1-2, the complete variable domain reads KAGVTQTPRYLIKTRGQQVTLSCSPISGHRSVSWYQQTPGQGLQFLFEYFSETQRNKGNFPGRFSGRQFSNSRSEMNVSTLELGDSALYLCASSRTGSDGYTFGSGTRLTVV.

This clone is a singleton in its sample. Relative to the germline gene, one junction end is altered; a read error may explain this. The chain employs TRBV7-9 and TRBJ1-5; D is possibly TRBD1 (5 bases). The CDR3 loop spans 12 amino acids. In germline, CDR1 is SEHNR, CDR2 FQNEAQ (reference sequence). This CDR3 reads CSSSPGHQPQHF. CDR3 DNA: TGTTCCAGCAGCCCAGGGCATCAGCCCCAGCATTTT.

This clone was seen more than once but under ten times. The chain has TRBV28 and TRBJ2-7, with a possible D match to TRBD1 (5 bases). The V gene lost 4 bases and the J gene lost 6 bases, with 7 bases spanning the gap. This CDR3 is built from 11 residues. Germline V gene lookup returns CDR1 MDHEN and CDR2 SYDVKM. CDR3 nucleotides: TGTGCCAGCAGTTCAGGGATCGAGCAGTACTTC. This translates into CASSSGIEQYF.

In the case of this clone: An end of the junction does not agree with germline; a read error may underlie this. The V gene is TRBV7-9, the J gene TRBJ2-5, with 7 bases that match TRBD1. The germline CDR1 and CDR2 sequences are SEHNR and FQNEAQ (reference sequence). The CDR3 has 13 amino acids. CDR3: CSSSPDREETQYF. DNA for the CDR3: TGTTCCAGCAGCCCTGACAGGGAAGAGACCCAGTACTTC.

CDR3 region: CSVDSPSTDTQYF. In nucleotides, the CDR3 is TGCAGCGTTGACAGTCCATCCACAGATACGCAGTATTTT. J is TRBJ2-3 and V is TRBV29-1, with no clear D. Trimming cost V 3 bases and J 2 bases, with 9 bases left between them. CDR1 and CDR2 from the germline V gene are SQVTM and ANQGSEA. The CDR3 runs to 13 residues.

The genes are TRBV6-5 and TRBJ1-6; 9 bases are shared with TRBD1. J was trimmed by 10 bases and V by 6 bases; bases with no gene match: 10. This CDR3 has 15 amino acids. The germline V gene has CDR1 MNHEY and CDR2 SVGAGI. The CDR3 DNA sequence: TGTGCCAGCAGACAGGGGACAGGGACGAGGTCACCCCTCCACTTT. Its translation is CASRQGTGTRSPLHF.

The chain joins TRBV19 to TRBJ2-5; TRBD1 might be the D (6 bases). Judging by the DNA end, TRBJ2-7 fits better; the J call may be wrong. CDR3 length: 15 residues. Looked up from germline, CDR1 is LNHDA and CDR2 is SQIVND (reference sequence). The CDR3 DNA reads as TGTGCCAGTAGTCCCAGGCCGGGACACTCCTACGAGCAGTACTTC. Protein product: CASSPRPGHSYEQYF.

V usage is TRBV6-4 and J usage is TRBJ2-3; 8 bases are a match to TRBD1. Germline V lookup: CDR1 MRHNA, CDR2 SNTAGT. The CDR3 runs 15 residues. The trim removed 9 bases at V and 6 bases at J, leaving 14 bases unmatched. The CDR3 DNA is TGTGCCAGGGCGAGACAGGGGACGAGTTGGGATACGCAGTATTTT. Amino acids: CARARQGTSWDTQYF.

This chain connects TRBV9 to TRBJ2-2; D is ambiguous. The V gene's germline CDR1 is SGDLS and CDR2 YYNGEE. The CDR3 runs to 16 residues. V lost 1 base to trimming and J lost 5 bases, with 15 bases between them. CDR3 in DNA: TGTGCCAGCAGCGTAACTACGGGTCGTGATACCGGGGAGCTGTTTTTT. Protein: CASSVTTGRDTGELFF.

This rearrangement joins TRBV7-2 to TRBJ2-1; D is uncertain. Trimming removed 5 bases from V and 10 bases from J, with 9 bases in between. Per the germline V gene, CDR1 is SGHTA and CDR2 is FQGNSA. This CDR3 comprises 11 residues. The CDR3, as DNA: TGTGCCAGCAGCAATAGCTTCGAGCAGTTCTTC. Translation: CASSNSFEQFF.

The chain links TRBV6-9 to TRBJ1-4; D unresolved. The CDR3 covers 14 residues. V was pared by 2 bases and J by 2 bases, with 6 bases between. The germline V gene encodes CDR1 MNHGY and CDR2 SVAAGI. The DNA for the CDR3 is TGTGCCAGCAGTTATAGGAGGACTAATGAAAAACTGTTTTTT. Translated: CASSYRRTNEKLFF.

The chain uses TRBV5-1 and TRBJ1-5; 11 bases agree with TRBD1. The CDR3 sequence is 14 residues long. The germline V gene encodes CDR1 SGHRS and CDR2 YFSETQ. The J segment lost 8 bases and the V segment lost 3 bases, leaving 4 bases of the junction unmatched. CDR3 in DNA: TGCGCCAGCAGCTGGACAGGGGGCGCGGAGCCCCAGCATTTT. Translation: CASSWTGGAEPQHF.

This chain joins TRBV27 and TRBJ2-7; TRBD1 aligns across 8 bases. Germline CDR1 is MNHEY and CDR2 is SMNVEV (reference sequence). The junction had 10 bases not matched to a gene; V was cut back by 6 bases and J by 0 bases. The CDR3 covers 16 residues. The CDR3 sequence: CASRRKPGQVSYEQYF. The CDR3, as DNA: TGTGCCAGCAGGCGAAAGCCGGGACAGGTCTCCTACGAGCAGTACTTC.

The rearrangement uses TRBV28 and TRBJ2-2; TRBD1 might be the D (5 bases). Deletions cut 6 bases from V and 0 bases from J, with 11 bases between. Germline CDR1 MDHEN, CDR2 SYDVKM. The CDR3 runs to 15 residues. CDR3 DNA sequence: TGTGCCAGCAGCCTGGGGCAGGCGAACACCGGGGAGCTGTTTTTT. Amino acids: CASSLGQANTGELFF.

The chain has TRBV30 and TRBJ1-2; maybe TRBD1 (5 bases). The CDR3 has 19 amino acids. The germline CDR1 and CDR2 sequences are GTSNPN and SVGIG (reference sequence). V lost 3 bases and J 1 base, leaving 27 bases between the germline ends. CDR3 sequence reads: CAWSRPPGTESFFNYGYTF. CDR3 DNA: TGTGCCTGGAGCCGTCCACCCGGGACTGAGTCTTTTTTTAACTATGGCTACACCTTC.

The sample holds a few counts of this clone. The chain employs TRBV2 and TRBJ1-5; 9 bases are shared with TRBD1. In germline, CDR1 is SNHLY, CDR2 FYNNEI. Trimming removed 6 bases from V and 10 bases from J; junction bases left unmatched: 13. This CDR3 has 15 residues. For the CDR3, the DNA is TGTGCCAGCAGGGCTACCGGGACAGGGATAGCCCCCCAGCATTTT. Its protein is CASRATGTGIAPQHF.

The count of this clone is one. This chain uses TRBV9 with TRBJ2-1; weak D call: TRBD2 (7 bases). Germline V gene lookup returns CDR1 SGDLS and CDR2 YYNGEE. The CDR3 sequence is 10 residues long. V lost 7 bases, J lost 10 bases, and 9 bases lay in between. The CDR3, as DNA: TGTGCCAGCGCGGGGGCCGAGCAGTTCTTC. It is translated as CASAGAEQFF.

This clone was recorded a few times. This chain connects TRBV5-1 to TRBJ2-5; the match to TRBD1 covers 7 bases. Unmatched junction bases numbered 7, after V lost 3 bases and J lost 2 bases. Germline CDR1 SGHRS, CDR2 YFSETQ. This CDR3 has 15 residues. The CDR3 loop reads CASSSDRVWQETQYF. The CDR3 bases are TGCGCCAGCAGCTCAGACAGGGTATGGCAAGAGACCCAGTACTTC.

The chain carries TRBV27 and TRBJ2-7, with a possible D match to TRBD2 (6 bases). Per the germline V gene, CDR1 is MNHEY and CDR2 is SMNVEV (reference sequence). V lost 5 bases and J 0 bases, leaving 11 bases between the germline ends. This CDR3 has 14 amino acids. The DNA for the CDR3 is TGTGCCAGCAGTCGGGACTTTTTCTCCTACGAGCAGTACTTC. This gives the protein CASSRDFFSYEQYF.